This T cell receptor beta chain was documented in a study of T cells in Graves' hyperthyroidism and ophthalmopathy. Germline V CDR1 and CDR2: SGHKS, YYEKEE (reference sequence). This CDR3 has 21 amino acids. The trim removed 1 base at V and 5 bases at J, leaving 20 bases unmatched. The diagnoses drew upon clinical symptoms, serum thyroxine and TRAb, thyroid ultrasound and orbital computed tomography. PBMCs were sourced from more than 9 ml fresh peripheral blood. This clonotype was seen repeatedly, ten times or more. Amplification yielded TCR beta CDR3 regions, with RNA transcripts as the source. During a first-round RT-PCR of the TCR CDR3, the HTBI primer set was used. TCRdb passed the multiplex PCR reads through MiXCR, listing each CDR3 protein once. The sample holds 500,000 to 750,000 distinct CDR3 sequences, around 14% seen once.

The source is a woman under 30 with Graves' ophthalmopathy. This sequence joins TRBV5-5 and TRBJ2-1, with TRBD2 matching over 11 bases. Sample: blood. CDR3 protein: CASSLNGWVQNSGRVDNEQFF. As DNA, the CDR3 is TGTGCCAGCAGCTTGAATGGCTGGGTGCAGAATAGCGGGAGGGTTGACAATGAGCAGTTCTTC. Combining the CDR3 with reference TRBV5-5 and TRBJ2-1 gives the whole variable domain DAGVTQSPTHLIKTRGQQVTLRCSPISGHKSVSWYQQVLGQGPQFIFQYYEKEERGRGNFPDRFSARQFPNYSSELNVNALLLGDSALYLCASSLNGWVQNSGRVDNEQFFGPGTRLTVL.